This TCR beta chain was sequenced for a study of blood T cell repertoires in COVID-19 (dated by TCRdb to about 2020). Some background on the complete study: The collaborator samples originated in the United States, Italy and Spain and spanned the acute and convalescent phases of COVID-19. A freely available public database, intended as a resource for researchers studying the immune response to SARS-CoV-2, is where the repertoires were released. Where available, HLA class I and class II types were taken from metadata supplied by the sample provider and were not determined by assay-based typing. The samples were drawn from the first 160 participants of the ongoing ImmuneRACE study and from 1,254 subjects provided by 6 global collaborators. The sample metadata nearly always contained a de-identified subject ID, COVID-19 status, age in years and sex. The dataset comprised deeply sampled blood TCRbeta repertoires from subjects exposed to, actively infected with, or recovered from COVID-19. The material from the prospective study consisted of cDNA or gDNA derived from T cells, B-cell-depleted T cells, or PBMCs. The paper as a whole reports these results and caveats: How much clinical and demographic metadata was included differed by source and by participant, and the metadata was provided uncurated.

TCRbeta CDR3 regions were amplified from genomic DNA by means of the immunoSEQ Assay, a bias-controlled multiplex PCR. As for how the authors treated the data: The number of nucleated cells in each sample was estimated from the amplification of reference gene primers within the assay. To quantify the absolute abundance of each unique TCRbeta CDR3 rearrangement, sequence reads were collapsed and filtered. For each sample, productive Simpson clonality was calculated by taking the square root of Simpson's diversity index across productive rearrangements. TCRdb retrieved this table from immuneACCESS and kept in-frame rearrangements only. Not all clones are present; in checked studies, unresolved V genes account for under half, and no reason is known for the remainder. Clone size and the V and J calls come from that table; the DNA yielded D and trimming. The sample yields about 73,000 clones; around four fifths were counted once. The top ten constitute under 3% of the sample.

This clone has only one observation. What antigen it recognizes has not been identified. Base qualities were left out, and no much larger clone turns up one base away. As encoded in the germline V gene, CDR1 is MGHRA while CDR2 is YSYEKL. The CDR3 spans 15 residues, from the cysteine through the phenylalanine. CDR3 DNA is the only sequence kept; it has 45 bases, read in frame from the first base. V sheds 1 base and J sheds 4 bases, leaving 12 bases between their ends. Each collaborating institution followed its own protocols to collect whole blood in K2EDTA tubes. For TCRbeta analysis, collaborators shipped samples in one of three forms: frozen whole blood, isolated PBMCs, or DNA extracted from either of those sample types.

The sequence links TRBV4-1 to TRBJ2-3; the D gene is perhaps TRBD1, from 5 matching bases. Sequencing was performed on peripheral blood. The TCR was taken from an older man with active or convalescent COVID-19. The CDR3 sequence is CASSQGRVVPDTQYF. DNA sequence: TGCGCCAGCAGCCAAGGCAGGGTGGTTCCAGATACGCAGTATTTT.